Listed here are 23 T cell receptor beta chains from one sample, sequenced in a study of blood T cells in healthy people across ages. Through a sample-barcoded 5' primer and a J-beta primer mix, a second PCR was run for roughly 7 to 12 cycles. TCRdb reanalysed the 5' RACE reads using MiXCR and keeps one entry per CDR3 protein. In the table there are fewer than 1.5 million distinct CDR3 sequences, 42% of which are singletons. The specimen sequenced was blood. Receptor source: a woman between 18 and 29 years old in good health.

The CDR3 nucleotides are TGTGCCAGTTTGGGGCCGGGGAGTAGCTATGGCTACACCTTC. Encoded protein: CASLGPGSSYGYTF. The chain has TRBV12-3 or TRBV12-4 and TRBJ1-2; a weak D match, TRBD1 (5 bases). The ends were cut back, 9 bases at V and 4 bases at J, with 18 bases in the middle. This CDR3 is built from 14 residues.

This clonotype has more than one count but fewer than ten. This rearrangement joins TRBV7-2 to TRBJ2-7; D possibly corresponds to TRBD2 (5 bases). The CDR3 has 14 residues. V lost 3 bases and J lost 5, with 14 bases in between. Germline CDR1 is SGHTA and CDR2 is FQGNSA. CDR3 sequence: CASSFLGKADEQYF. The CDR3, as DNA: TGTGCCAGCAGCTTCCTCGGGAAAGCCGACGAGCAGTACTTC.

The chain combines TRBV12-3 or TRBV12-4 with TRBJ2-7; D gene unclear. This CDR3 is 13 amino acids long. V was cut by 8 bases and J by 0 bases, with 11 bases left in between. The CDR3 nucleotides are TGTGCCAGCCGATTTTCGGGCTCCTACGAGCAGTACTTC. As protein: CASRFSGSYEQYF.

The chain joins TRBV12-3 or TRBV12-4 to TRBJ1-2; maybe TRBD1 (5 bases). CDR3 length: 12 amino acids. V was clipped by 1 base and J by 10 bases, with 10 bases between them. The CDR3, as DNA: TGTGCCAGCAGTTTAGGGACAAGTTCCTACACCTTC. Translated: CASSLGTSSYTF.

This chain links TRBV11-2 with TRBJ2-7, with a tentative D call TRBD2 (6 bases). Trimming removed 1 base from V and 0 bases from J, with 16 bases in between. This CDR3 contains 17 residues. Germline CDR1 SGHAT, CDR2 FQNNGV. CDR3 residues: CASSLGRGGMISYEQYF. In nucleotides, the CDR3 is TGTGCCAGCAGCTTAGGAAGGGGCGGGATGATCTCCTACGAGCAGTACTTC.

The gene calls are TRBV30 and TRBJ2-1; D not certain. Trimming took 0 bases from V and 8 from J, leaving 5 bases between them. The CDR3 loop spans 11 amino acids. The germline V gene encodes CDR1 GTSNPN and CDR2 SVGIG (reference sequence). The CDR3 loop is CAWSVRHEQFF. The CDR3 nucleotides are TGTGCCTGGAGTGTACGGCATGAGCAGTTCTTC.

This clonotype occurred a few times. The V gene is TRBV25-1, the J gene TRBJ1-2, with unresolved D. Germline lookup yields CDR1 MGHDK and CDR2 SYGVNS. The CDR3 is 16 amino acids. Trimming removed 6 bases at V and 5 bases at J, with 22 bases between. The CDR3 reads CASSSGDKTFWYGYTF. CDR3 nucleotide sequence: TGTGCCAGCAGCTCGGGAGACAAGACATTTTGGTATGGCTACACCTTC.

The chain links TRBV18 to TRBJ2-6, with TRBD2 matching over 12 bases. J was trimmed by 3 bases and V by 2 bases; bases with no gene match: 5. This CDR3 has 18 residues. CDR1 is KGHSH and CDR2 is LQKENI in the germline V gene. The CDR3 bases are TGTGCCAGCTCACCAAGACTAGCGGGAGACAATGGGGCCAACGTCCTGACTTTC. Its protein product is CASSPRLAGDNGANVLTF.

This clonotype has more than one count but fewer than ten. The CDR3 DNA sequence: TGTGCCAGCTCACCACCCGCGGGAAGGCGCTACAATGAGCAGTTCTTC. Amino acids: CASSPPAGRRYNEQFF. J is TRBJ2-1 and V is TRBV18; D possibly corresponds to TRBD2 (6 bases). The CDR3 has 16 amino acids. Between the trimmed V and J ends, which lost 0 bases and 3 bases, there was a span of 12 bases. Germline V gene data show CDR1 as KGHSH and CDR2 as LQKENI.

This chain connects TRBV6-6 to TRBJ1-2; D remains unclear. The CDR3 is 13 residues long. Trimming stripped 6 bases from V and 4 bases from J, with 12 bases between. The V gene's germline CDR1 is MNHNY and CDR2 SVGAGI (reference sequence). The CDR3 spells CASSPANLYGYTF. The CDR3 DNA sequence: TGTGCCAGCAGCCCGGCCAACCTCTATGGCTACACCTTC.

This clonotype was seen a few times. V and J are TRBV12-3 or TRBV12-4 and TRBJ1-2; weak D call: TRBD1 (6 bases). This CDR3 has 13 amino acids. V lost 6 bases to trimming and J lost 12 bases, with 20 bases between them. The CDR3 here is CASRSTLQGWDTF. CDR3 nucleotide sequence: TGTGCCAGCAGATCTACCTTACAGGGCTGGGACACCTTC.

A word on this clonotype: A read error is possible here, since a much larger clone lies one base away. The chain combines TRBV7-9 with TRBJ1-2; 7 bases fit TRBD1. Looked up from germline, CDR1 is SEHNR and CDR2 is FQNEAQ (reference sequence). V gave up 5 bases and J gave up 7 bases; unmatched junction bases: 10. CDR3 length equals 14 residues. In nucleotides, the CDR3 is TGTGCCAGCAGCGTAGAATACACAGGGGTTGGCTACACCTTC. Translation: CASSVEYTGVGYTF.

This chain uses TRBV19 with TRBJ2-5, with no clear D. CDR1 is LNHDA and CDR2 is SQIVND in the germline V gene (reference sequence). The germline V and J ends were trimmed by 1 base and 4 bases, with 7 bases remaining between them. This CDR3 has 13 amino acids. The CDR3 region has the DNA TGTGCCAGTAGTATAGGCCGGAGAGAGACCCAGTACTTC. It specifies CASSIGRRETQYF.

This clonotype was seen ten or more times. The chain carries TRBV20-1 and TRBJ2-7, with a possible D match to TRBD1 (6 bases). V lost 6 bases to trimming and J lost 1 base, with 7 bases between them. CDR1 is DFQATT, CDR2 SNEGSKA, per germline (reference sequence). The CDR3 extends over 11 amino acids. Written as DNA, the CDR3 is TGCAGTGCGGGGACATCCTACGAGCAGTACTTC. This translates into CSAGTSYEQYF.

Concerning this clonotype: Since the CDR3 does not end with the conserved phenylalanine or tryptophan, this likely comes from a read error. CDR3 loop: CASSQGRFSNQPQHS. The CDR3 bases are TGCGCCAGCAGCCAAGGTCGGTTTAGCAATCAGCCCCAGCATTCT. The chain couples TRBV4-1 to TRBJ1-5, with no clear D. V was shortened by 1 base and J by 0 bases, with 7 bases between the two germline ends. Germline V gives CDR1 MGHRA, CDR2 YSYEKL. This CDR3 spans 15 amino acids.

This clonotype appeared a few times. The V and J genes are TRBV4-1 and TRBJ1-2; D is unresolved. V lost 1 base to trimming and J lost 8 bases, with 17 bases between them. Germline lookup yields CDR1 MGHRA and CDR2 YSYEKL. The CDR3 extends over 15 amino acids. The CDR3 protein is CASSQAGTISRGYTF. As DNA, the CDR3 is TGCGCCAGCAGCCAAGCTGGAACAATCTCGAGGGGCTACACCTTC.

The chain links TRBV10-3 to TRBJ2-1; 7 bases agree with TRBD2. Looked up from germline, CDR1 is ENHRY and CDR2 is SYGVKD. The CDR3 contains 14 residues. The V and J ends lost 2 bases and 2 bases, in that order; junction bases with no gene match: 0. CDR3 amino acids: CAISEGLAYNEQFF. CDR3 in DNA: TGTGCCATCAGTGAGGGACTAGCCTACAATGAGCAGTTCTTC.

This clonotype was observed a handful of times. In nucleotides, the CDR3 is TGTGCCAGCAGCCAAGATCGGTTTCCTAGCACAGATACGCAGTATTTT. Encoded protein: CASSQDRFPSTDTQYF. The chain carries TRBV3-1 and TRBJ2-3; the D is unclear. In germline, CDR1 is LGHDT, CDR2 YNNKEL (reference sequence). This CDR3 comprises 16 residues. V shed 0 bases and J shed 0 bases, with 10 bases lying between them.

The V gene is TRBV25-1, the J gene TRBJ2-1; 8 nucleotides match TRBD1. The trim removed 1 base at V and 13 bases at J, leaving 12 bases unmatched. The CDR3 length is 15 residues. The germline gives CDR1 MGHDK, CDR2 SYGVNS. The CDR3 sequence is CASSELDREEETQFF. Here the CDR3 DNA reads TGTGCCAGCAGTGAATTGGACAGGGAGGAAGAGACCCAGTTCTTC.

The chain carries TRBV28 and TRBJ1-2, with D unresolved. V gave up 5 bases and J gave up 6 bases, with 13 bases separating them. Germline-derived CDR1 and CDR2 are MDHEN and SYDVKM. The CDR3 runs to 13 residues. In DNA form, the CDR3 reads TGTGCCAGCAGTCCCCTCGTAGGCGATGGCTACACCTTC. As protein: CASSPLVGDGYTF.

This clonotype was picked up a small number of times. This chain links TRBV3-1 with TRBJ1-4; no clear D. The germline CDR1 and CDR2 sequences are LGHDT and YNNKEL (reference sequence). The CDR3 spans 11 residues. The germline V and J ends were trimmed by 8 bases and 4 bases, with 5 bases remaining between them. The DNA of the CDR3 is TGTGCCAGCGAAGGTAATGAAAAACTGTTTTTT. Protein product: CASEGNEKLFF.

This clonotype has only a few counts. This chain links TRBV6-5 with TRBJ1-2; the D is unclear. Germline CDR1 is MNHEY and CDR2 is SVGAGI. The CDR3 is 13 residues long. V was shortened by 2 bases and J by 4 bases, with 8 bases between the two germline ends. The CDR3 region has the DNA TGTGCCAGCAGTTACGCCGTGCCCTATGGCTACACCTTC. Its translation: CASSYAVPYGYTF.

The chain uses TRBV10-2 and TRBJ1-1; no firm D call. From germline, CDR1 is WSHSY and CDR2 SAAADI. V was pared by 4 bases and J by 11 bases, with 14 bases between. The CDR3 consists of 12 residues. CDR3 sequence (DNA): TGCGCCAGCAGTGTCAATGGCAAAGTGGCTTTCTTT. Protein sequence: CASSVNGKVAFF.